A selection of T cell receptor beta chains follows, all from one sample in a study of cytomegalovirus exposure and HLA in healthy donors. Sequencing was performed with immunoSEQ multiplex PCR; in TCRdb, only in-frame clones are kept and a portion is missing. This table holds over 100,000 clones, 73% found once. Sequencing was done on a sample of PBMCs. The receptor source for this set is a man aged 35-49 years in good health and CMV-seronegative. Each CDR3 is given with its conserved first and last residue.

CDR3aa,j_gene,v_gene
CASGSDTTYEQYF,TRBJ2-7,TRBV12-5
CASSYGGGTQETQYF,TRBJ2-5,TRBV6-5
CSVSTGGNTEAFF,TRBJ1-1,TRBV29-1
CASSHRDTGELFF,TRBJ2-2,TRBV2
CASGFLTGGDETQYF,TRBJ2-5,TRBV12-5
CASSDLRLAGGNDTGELFF,TRBJ2-2,TRBV21-1
CASSTGTGLLSEQYF,TRBJ2-7,TRBV19
CASSPQMGTGGESGNTEAFF,TRBJ1-1,TRBV18
CAISGGDVAYEQYF,TRBJ2-7,TRBV10-3
CASSPSDRLTF,TRBJ1-2,TRBV18
CARSESGTGNTGELFF,TRBJ2-2,TRBV25-1
CASRGSGTGGGYTF,TRBJ1-2,TRBV6-5
CASSLGASGQYF,TRBJ2-5,TRBV7-8
CASSPGHLAPYEQYF,TRBJ2-7,TRBV2
CASSLVQEDLSPLHF,TRBJ1-6,TRBV5-6
CASSSRVEDTQYF,TRBJ2-3,TRBV4-2
CASSPGQFYGYTF,TRBJ1-2,TRBV11-3
CASRLTGRNSPLHF,TRBJ1-6,TRBV6-6
CASMLLLGAMNTEAFF,TRBJ1-1,TRBV4-1
CASSFRQGTNYGYTF,TRBJ1-2,TRBV7-2
CASSQGQGEFYEQYF,TRBJ2-7,TRBV4-2
CASSSWTGAVTGELFF,TRBJ2-2,TRBV13
CASSPGRECSEYF,TRBJ2-7,TRBV5-6
CASSMRTGSGAGELFF,TRBJ2-2,TRBV19
CASSPKQGRSGNTIYF,TRBJ1-3,TRBV18